Given below is one T cell receptor beta chain in context. No antigen is known for it. The data belong to a study of cytomegalovirus exposure and HLA in healthy donors. 60 Vbeta and 13 Jbeta primers were used in PCR. Sequencing used immunoSEQ multiplex PCR; TCRdb keeps in-frame clones, though not all of them. The top ten hold approximately 2.3% of the sample, which has roughly 180,000 clones, around 80% seen once. Broader study findings: It was shown in a later analysis that HLA-associated TCR beta chains were more clonally expanded than other, equally common chains. Across donors, presence/absence analyses took sequencing depth to be roughly uniform.

The source of this sequence is a female donor in good health and CMV-seronegative. Sample: PBMCs.

In DNA form, the CDR3 reads TGTGCCAGCAGCTTAGGGACTAGCTCCGGGGAGCTGTTTTTT. Protein sequence: CASSLGTSSGELFF. The V call is TRBV11-3, the J call TRBJ2-2, with TRBD2 matching 8 bases. Trimming cost V 1 base and J 6 bases; bases outside gene matches: 1. The CDR3 has 14 amino acids. Germline CDR1 reads SGHNT; CDR2 reads YENEEA.